Sequencing of this TCR beta chain was carried out in a study of blood T cell repertoires in COVID-19. Study-level information: Researchers got acute and convalescent COVID-19 samples from the United States, Italy and Spain. Nucleic acid was either cDNA or gDNA, and it came from T cells, B-cell-depleted T cells, or PBMCs.

Authors' analysis steps: Estimation of nucleated cell counts was performed using reference gene primer amplification. TCRdb's table, derived via immunoSEQ multiplex PCR, lists solely in-frame clones and lacks some. V, J and clone size were drawn from that table, and D and trimming were deduced from the DNA. The sample includes more than 25,000 clones, about 90% of them seen just once. The germline CDR1 and CDR2 sequences are WSHSY and SAAADI. CDR3 size: 13 residues. V was shortened by 6 bases and J by 0 bases, with 8 bases between the two germline ends. This chain joins TRBV10-2 and TRBJ1-1; TRBD1 might be the D (5 bases). Sequenced input: peripheral blood. The TCR comes from an older man with active or convalescent COVID-19. This chain's CDR3 is CASRDNLNTEAFF. The CDR3 nucleotides read TGCGCCAGCAGGGACAATTTGAACACTGAAGCTTTCTTT.